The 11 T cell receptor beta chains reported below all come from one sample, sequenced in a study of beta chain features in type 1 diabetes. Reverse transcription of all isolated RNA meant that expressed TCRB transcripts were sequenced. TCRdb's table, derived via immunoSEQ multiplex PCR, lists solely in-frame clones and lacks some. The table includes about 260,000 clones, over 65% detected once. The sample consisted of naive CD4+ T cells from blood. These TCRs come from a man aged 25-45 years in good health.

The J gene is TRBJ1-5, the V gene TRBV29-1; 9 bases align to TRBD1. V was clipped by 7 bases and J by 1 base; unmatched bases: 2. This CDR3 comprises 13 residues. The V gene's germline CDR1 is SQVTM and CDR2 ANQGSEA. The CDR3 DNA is TGCAGCGACGGACAGGGGAGCAATCAGCCCCAGCATTTT. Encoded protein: CSDGQGSNQPQHF.

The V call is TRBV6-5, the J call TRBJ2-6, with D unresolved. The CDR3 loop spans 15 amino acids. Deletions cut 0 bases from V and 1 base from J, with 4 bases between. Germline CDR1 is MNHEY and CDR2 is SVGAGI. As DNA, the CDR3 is TGTGCCAGCAGTTACTCGAGTTCTGGGGCCAACGTCCTGACTTTC. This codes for CASSYSSSGANVLTF.

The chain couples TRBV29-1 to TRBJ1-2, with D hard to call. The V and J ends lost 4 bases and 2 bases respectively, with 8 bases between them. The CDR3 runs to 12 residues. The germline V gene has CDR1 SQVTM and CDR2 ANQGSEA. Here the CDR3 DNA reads TGCAGCGTTGTAAGCTACAACTATGGCTACACCTTC. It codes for CSVVSYNYGYTF.

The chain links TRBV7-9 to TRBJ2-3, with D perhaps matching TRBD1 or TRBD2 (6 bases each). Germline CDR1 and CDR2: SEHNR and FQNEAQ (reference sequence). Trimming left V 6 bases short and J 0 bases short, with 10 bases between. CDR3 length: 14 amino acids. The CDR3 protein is CASRRGTSTDTQYF. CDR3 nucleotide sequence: TGTGCCAGCAGAAGGGGGACTAGCACAGATACGCAGTATTTT.

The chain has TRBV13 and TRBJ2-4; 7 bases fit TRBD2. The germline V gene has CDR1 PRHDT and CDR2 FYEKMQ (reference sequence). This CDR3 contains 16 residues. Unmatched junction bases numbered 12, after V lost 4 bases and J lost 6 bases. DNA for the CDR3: TGTGCCAGCAGCTCCGGACTAGTCTACCGCGGAAACATTCAGTACTTC. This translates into CASSSGLVYRGNIQYF.

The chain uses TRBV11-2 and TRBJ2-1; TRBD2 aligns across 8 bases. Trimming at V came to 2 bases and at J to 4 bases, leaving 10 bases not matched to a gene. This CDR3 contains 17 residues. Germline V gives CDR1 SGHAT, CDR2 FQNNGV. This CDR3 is CASSLSTSDPVYNEQFF. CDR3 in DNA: TGTGCCAGCAGCTTATCGACTAGCGACCCGGTGTACAATGAGCAGTTCTTC. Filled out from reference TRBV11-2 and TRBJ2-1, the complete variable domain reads EAGVAQSPRYKIIEKRQSVAFWCNPISGHATLYWYQQILGQGPKLLIQFQNNGVVDDSQLPKDRFSAERLKGVDSTLKIQPAKLEDSAVYLCASSLSTSDPVYNEQFFGPGTRLTVL.

The CDR3 nucleotides read TGTGCCAGCAGCTTAAGACTTGGGGGGGCAGATACGCAGTATTTT. Translating it yields CASSLRLGGADTQYF. The chain carries TRBV7-2 and TRBJ2-3, with 7 bases aligning to TRBD2. V dropped 2 bases and J dropped 4; count of bases not matched to a gene: 6. Germline CDR1 SGHTA, CDR2 FQGNSA. The CDR3 has 15 amino acids.

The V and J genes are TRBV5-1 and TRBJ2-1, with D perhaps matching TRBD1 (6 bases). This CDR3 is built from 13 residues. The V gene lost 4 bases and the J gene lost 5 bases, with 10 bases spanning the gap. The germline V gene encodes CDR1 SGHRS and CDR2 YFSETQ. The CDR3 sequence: CASSQDSHNEQFF. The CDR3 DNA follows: TGCGCCAGCAGCCAGGACAGTCACAATGAGCAGTTCTTC.

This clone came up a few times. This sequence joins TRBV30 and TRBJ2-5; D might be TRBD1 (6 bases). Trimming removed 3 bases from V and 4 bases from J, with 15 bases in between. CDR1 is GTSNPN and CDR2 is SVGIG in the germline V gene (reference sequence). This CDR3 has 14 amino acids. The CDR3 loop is CAWRIPGGGETQYF. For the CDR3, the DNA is TGTGCCTGGAGAATACCTGGGGGCGGAGAGACCCAGTACTTC.

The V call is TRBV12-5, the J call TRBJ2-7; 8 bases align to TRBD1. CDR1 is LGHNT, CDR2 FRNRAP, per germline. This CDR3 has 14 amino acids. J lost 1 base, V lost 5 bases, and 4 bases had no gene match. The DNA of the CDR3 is TGTGCTAGTGGTCGGGACAGGTTGTCCTACGAGCAGTACTTC. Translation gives CASGRDRLSYEQYF.

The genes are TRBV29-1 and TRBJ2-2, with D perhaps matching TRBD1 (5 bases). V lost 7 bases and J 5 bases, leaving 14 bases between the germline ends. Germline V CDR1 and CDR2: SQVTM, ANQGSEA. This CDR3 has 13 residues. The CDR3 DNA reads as TGCAGCGGGCGCCACCAGGGTACCGGGGAGCTGTTTTTT. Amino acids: CSGRHQGTGELFF.